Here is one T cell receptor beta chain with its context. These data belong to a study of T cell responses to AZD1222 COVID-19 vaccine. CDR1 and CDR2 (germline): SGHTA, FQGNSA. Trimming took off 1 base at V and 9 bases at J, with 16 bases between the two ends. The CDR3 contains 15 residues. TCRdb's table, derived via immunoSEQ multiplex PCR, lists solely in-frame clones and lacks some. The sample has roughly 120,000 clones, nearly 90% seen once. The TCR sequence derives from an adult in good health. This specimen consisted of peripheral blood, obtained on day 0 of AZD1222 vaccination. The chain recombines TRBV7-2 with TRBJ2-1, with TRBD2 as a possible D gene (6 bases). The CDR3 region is CASSLGLGPRGEQFF. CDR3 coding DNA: TGTGCCAGCAGCTTAGGACTAGGCCCGCGTGGTGAGCAGTTCTTC. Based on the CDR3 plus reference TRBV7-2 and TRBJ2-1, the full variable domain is GAGVSQSPSNKVTEKGKDVELRCDPISGHTALYWYRQSLGQGLEFLIYFQGNSAPDKSGLPSDRFSAERTGGSVSTLTIQRTQQEDSAVYLCASSLGLGPRGEQFFGPGTRLTVL.